This TCR beta chain emerged from a study of neurological immune-mediated disorders. Study-wide points: TCR-beta repertoires seemed private in all groups, with no expanded CDR3 amino acid sequences shared.

Every sequencing run returned over 190 million TCR-beta sequences, which were derived from 15-18 subjects. TCRdb called the 5' RACE reads again in MiXCR, with one record for every CDR3 protein. The sample lists approximately 30,000 distinct CDR3 sequences, 21% occurring once. In Maryland, USA, blood bank volunteers were the healthy controls. The unsorted libraries were made from 2 million PBMCs kept at -80 C. This clonotype was seen at least ten times. The antigen is undetermined. The ends were cut back, 6 bases at V and 2 bases at J, with 13 bases in the middle. This CDR3 is 14 amino acids long. Germline assignment: CDR1 MNHEY and CDR2 SMNVEV (reference sequence).

The TCR originated in an older woman in good health. The sequenced sample consisted of PBMCs. The chain joins TRBV27 to TRBJ2-5; D is tentatively TRBD1 or TRBD2 (5 bases each). DNA of the CDR3: TGTGCCAGCAGGCTGCACGGGGCGCAAGAGACCCAGTACTTC. Protein: CASRLHGAQETQYF.